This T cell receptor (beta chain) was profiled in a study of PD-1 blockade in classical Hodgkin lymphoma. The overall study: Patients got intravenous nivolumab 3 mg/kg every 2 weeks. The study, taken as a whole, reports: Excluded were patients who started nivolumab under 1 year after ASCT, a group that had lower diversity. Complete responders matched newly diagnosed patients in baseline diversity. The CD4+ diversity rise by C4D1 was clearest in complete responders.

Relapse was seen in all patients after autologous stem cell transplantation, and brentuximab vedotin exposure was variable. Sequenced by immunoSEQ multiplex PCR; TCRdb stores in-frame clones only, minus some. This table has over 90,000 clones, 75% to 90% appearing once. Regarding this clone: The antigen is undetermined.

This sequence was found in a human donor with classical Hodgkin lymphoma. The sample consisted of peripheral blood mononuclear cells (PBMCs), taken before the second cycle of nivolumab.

CDR3: CASSGVTGELFF. In nucleotides, the CDR3 is TGCGCCAGCAGCGGGGTTACCGGGGAGCTGTTTTTT. The V gene is TRBV10-1, the J gene TRBJ2-2, with D perhaps TRBD2 (5 bases). The CDR3 runs 12 residues. V shed 6 bases and J shed 5 bases, with 7 bases lying between them. Germline assignment: CDR1 WNHNN and CDR2 SYGVQD (reference sequence).